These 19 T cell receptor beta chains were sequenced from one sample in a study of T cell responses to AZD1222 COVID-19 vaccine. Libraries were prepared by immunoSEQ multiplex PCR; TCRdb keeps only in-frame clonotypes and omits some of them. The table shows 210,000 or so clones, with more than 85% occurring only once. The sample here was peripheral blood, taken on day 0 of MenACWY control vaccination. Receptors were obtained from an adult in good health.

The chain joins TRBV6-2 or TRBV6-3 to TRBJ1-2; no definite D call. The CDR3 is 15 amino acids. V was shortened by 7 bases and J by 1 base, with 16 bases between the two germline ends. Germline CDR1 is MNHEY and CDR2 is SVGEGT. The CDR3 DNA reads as TGTGCCAGCAACCCCTTGGGCGATATTAACTATGGCTACACCTTC. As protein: CASNPLGDINYGYTF.

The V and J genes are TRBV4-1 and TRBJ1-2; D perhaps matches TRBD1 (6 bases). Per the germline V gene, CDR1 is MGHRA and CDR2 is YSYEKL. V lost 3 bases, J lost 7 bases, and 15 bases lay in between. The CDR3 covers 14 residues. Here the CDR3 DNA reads TGCGCCAGCAGCCATCGAGGGGGGACATCTGGCTACACCTTC. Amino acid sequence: CASSHRGGTSGYTF.

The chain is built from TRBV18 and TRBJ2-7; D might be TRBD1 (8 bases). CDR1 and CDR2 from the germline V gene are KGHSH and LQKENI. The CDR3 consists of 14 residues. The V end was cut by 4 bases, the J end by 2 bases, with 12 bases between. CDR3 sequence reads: CASSREGQAYEQYF. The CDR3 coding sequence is TGTGCCAGCTCACGGGAGGGACAGGCCTACGAGCAGTACTTC.

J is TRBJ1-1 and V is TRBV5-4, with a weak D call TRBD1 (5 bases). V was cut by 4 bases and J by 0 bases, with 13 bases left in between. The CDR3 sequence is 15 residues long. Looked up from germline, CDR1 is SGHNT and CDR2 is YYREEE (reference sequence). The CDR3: CASSGAPPMNTEAFF. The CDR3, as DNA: TGTGCCAGCAGCGGGGCCCCGCCCATGAACACTGAAGCTTTCTTT.

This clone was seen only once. This CDR3 reads CASSPRAYGYTF. In DNA, the CDR3 is TGTGCCAGCAGCCCCCGAGCGTACGGCTACACCTTC. The chain couples TRBV12-1 to TRBJ1-2. TRBV12-1 is a documented pseudogene. This CDR3 is 12 amino acids long.

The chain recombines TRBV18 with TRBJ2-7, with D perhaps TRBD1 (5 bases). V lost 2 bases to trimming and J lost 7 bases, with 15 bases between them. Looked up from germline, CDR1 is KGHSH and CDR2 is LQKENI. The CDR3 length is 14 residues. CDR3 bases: TGTGCCAGCTCACCAGGACCCACCCCAGGGGAGCAGTACTTC. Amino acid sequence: CASSPGPTPGEQYF.

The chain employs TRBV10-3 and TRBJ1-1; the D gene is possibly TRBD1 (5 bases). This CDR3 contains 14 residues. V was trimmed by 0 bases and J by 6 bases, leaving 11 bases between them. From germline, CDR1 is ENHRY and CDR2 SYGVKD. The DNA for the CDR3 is TGTGCCATCAGTGAGTCGACGGGGGACTCTGAAGCTTTCTTT. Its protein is CAISESTGDSEAFF.

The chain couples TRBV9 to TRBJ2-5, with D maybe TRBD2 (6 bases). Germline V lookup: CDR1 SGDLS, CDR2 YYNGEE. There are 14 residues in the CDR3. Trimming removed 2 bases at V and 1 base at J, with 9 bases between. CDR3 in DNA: TGTGCCAGCAGCGTGGGGGGACTCCAAGAGACCCAGTACTTC. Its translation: CASSVGGLQETQYF. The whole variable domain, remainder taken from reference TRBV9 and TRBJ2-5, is DSGVTQTPKHLITATGQRVTLRCSPRSGDLSVYWYQQSLDQGLQFLIQYYNGEERAKGNILERFSAQQFPDLHSELNLSSLELGDSALYFCASSVGGLQETQYFGPGTRLLVL.

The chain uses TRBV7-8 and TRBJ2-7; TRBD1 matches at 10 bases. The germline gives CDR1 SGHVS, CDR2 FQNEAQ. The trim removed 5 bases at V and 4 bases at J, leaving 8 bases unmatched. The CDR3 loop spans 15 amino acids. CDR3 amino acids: CASSAGGTGVYEQYF. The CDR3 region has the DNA TGTGCCAGCAGCGCTGGGGGGACAGGGGTTTACGAGCAGTACTTC.

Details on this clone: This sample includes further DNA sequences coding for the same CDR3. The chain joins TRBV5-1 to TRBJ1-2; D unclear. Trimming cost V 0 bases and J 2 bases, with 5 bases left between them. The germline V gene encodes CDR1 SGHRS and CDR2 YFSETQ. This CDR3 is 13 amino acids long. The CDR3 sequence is CASSLEGNYGYTF. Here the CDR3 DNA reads TGCGCCAGCAGCTTGGAGGGCAACTATGGCTACACCTTC. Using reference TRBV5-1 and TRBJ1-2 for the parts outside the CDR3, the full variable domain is KAGVTQTPRYLIKTRGQQVTLSCSPISGHRSVSWYQQTPGQGLQFLFEYFSETQRNKGNFPGRFSGRQFSNSRSEMNVSTLELGDSALYLCASSLEGNYGYTFGSGTRLTVV.

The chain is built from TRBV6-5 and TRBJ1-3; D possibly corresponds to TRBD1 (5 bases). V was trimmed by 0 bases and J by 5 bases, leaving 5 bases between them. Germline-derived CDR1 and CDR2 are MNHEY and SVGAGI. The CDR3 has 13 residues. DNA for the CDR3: TGTGCCAGCAGTTACTCGGACAGAAACACCATATATTTT. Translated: CASSYSDRNTIYF.

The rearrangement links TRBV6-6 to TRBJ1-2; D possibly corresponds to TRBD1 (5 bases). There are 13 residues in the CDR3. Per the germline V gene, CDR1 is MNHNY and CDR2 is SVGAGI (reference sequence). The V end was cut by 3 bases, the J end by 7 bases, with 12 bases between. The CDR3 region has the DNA TGTGCCAGCAGTTATGGGACCACGAGTGGCTACACCTTC. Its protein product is CASSYGTTSGYTF.

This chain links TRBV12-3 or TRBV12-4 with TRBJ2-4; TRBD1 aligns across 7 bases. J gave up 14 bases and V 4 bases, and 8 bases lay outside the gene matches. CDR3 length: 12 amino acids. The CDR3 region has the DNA TGTGCCAGCAGTTCGACAGGGTCTGCTAAGTACTTC. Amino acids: CASSSTGSAKYF.

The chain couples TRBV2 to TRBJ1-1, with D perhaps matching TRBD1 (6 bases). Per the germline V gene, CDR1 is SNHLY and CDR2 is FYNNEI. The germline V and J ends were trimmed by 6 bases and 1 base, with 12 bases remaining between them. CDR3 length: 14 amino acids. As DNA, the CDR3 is TGTGCCAGCAGGGCATGGACAGAGAACACTGAAGCTTTCTTT. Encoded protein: CASRAWTENTEAFF. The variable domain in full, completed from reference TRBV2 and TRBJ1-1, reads EPEVTQTPSHQVTQMGQEVILRCVPISNHLYFYWYRQILGQKVEFLVSFYNNEISEKSEIFDDQFSVERPDGSNFTLKIRSTKLEDSAMYFCASRAWTENTEAFFGQGTRLTVV.

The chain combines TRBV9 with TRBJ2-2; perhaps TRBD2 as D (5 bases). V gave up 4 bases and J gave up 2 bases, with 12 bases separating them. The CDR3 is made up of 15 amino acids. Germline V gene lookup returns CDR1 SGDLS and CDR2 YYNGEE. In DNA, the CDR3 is TGTGCCAGCAGCCCCCGGACGGGAAACACCGGGGAGCTGTTTTTT. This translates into CASSPRTGNTGELFF.

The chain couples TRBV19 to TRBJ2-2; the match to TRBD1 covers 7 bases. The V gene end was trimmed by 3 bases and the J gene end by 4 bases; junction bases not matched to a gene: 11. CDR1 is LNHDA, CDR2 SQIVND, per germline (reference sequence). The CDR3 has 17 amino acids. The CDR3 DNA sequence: TGTGCCAGTAGTATTAGGGGTGGCACAGGGGTCACCGGGGAGCTGTTTTTT. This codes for CASSIRGGTGVTGELFF.

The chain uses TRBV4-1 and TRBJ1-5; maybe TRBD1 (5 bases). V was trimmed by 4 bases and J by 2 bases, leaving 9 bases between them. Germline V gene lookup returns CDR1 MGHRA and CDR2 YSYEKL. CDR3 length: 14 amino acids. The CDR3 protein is CASSLAGGNQPQHF. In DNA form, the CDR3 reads TGCGCCAGCAGCCTAGCGGGGGGCAATCAGCCCCAGCATTTT.

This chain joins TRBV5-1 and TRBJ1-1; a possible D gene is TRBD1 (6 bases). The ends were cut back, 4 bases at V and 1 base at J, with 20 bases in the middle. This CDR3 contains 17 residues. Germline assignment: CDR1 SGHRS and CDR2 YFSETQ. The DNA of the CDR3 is TGCGCCAGCAGCCCCGGGGGGGCGAGGGGACCGAACACTGAAGCTTTCTTT. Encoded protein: CASSPGGARGPNTEAFF.

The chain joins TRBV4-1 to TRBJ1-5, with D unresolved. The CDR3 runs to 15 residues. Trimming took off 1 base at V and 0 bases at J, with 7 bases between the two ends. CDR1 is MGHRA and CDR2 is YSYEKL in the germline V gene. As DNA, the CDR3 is TGCGCCAGCAGCCAAGCTCAGACTAGCAATCAGCCCCAGCATTTT. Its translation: CASSQAQTSNQPQHF.